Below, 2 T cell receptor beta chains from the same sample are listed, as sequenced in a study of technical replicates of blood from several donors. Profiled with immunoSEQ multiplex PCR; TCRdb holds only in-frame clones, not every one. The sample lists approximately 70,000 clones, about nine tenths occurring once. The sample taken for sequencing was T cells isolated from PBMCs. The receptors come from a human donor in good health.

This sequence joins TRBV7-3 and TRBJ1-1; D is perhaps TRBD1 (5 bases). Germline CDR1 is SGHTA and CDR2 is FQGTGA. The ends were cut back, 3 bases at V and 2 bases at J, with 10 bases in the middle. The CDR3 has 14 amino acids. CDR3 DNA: TGTGCCAGCAGCTTTACAGGCACTAACACTGAAGCTTTCTTT. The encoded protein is CASSFTGTNTEAFF.

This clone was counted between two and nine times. In nucleotides, the CDR3 is TGTTGGGTAGCAGCCAACTCACAGGTAACGGCTGAAGCTTTCTTT. Amino acid sequence: CWVAANSQVTAEAFF. This rearrangement joins TRBV4-2 to TRBJ1-1, with D possibly being TRBD1 (5 bases). The CDR3 loop spans 15 amino acids. Germline V gene lookup returns CDR1 LGHNA and CDR2 YNFKEQ.